The 30 T cell receptor beta chains reported below all come from one sample, sequenced in a study of technical replicates of blood from a handful of donors. This table comes from immunoSEQ multiplex PCR, and its TCRdb copy is limited to in-frame clones, with some not included. The sample has tens of thousands of clones; just over 90% are singletons. The sample taken for sequencing was T cells isolated from PBMCs. The receptors were sampled from a human donor in good health.

This chain connects TRBV5-1 to TRBJ2-7, with a possible D match to TRBD1 (5 bases). The V end lost 3 bases, the J end lost 8 bases, and 18 bases lay between the germline ends. Germline CDR1 and CDR2: SGHRS and YFSETQ. This CDR3 is 14 amino acids long. CDR3 nucleotides: TGCGCCAGCAGCTCCCTTGATAGGGGTGGCAAGCAGTACTTC. It translates to CASSSLDRGGKQYF.

The gene calls are TRBV19 and TRBJ1-1, with TRBD1 identical over 9 bases. The CDR3 extends over 13 amino acids. Looked up from germline, CDR1 is LNHDA and CDR2 is SQIVND (reference sequence). The V gene end was trimmed by 5 bases and the J gene end by 5 bases; junction bases not matched to a gene: 3. The CDR3 loop reads CASSRTGDTEAFF. CDR3 coding DNA: TGTGCCAGTAGTCGGACAGGGGATACTGAAGCTTTCTTT. The complete variable domain, with remaining parts taken from reference TRBV19 and TRBJ1-1, reads DGGITQSPKYLFRKEGQNVTLSCEQNLNHDAMYWYRQDPGQGLRLIYYSQIVNDFQKGDIAEGYSVSREKKESFPLTVTSAQKNPTAFYLCASSRTGDTEAFFGQGTRLTVV.

This chain links TRBV9 with TRBJ1-2, with D tentatively TRBD1 (6 bases). CDR1 and CDR2 (germline): SGDLS, YYNGEE. CDR3 length: 14 amino acids. V lost 4 bases, J lost 9 bases, and 19 bases lay in between. The CDR3 here is CASSKPRRGVSYTF. The CDR3 nucleotides are TGTGCCAGCAGCAAACCCCGCAGGGGAGTGAGCTACACCTTC.

V is TRBV27 and J is TRBJ1-2; the D is unclear. The germline V gene encodes CDR1 MNHEY and CDR2 SMNVEV (reference sequence). This CDR3 region has 13 residues. Trimming cost V 4 bases and J 8 bases, with 14 bases left between them. The CDR3: CASSSPSLQGYTF. Here the CDR3 DNA reads TGTGCCAGCAGTTCCCCCTCATTACAGGGCTACACCTTC.

V usage is TRBV5-6 and J usage is TRBJ2-7, with 10 nucleotides matching TRBD1. This CDR3 contains 13 residues. Germline CDR1 is SGHDT and CDR2 is YYEEEE. The ends lost 3 bases at V and 11 bases at J; junction bases unmatched: 8. The CDR3 sequence is CASSWWDRGQEYF. As DNA, the CDR3 is TGTGCCAGCAGCTGGTGGGACAGGGGACAAGAGTACTTC.

The chain is built from TRBV27 and TRBJ2-1; 7 bases line up with TRBD2. The CDR3 spans 15 residues. Trimming cost V 8 bases and J 2 bases; bases outside gene matches: 9. CDR1 is MNHEY, CDR2 SMNVEV, per germline (reference sequence). The CDR3 DNA follows: TGTGCCAGCTCCCGTGGGGGGGAGCCCTACAATGAGCAGTTCTTC. Protein sequence: CASSRGGEPYNEQFF.

J is TRBJ1-1 and V is TRBV7-9; D perhaps matches TRBD1 (5 bases). V was shortened by 4 bases and J by 1 base, with 22 bases between the two germline ends. In germline, CDR1 is SEHNR, CDR2 FQNEAQ (reference sequence). The CDR3 has 18 amino acids. CDR3: CASSSGPLLSQGNTEAFF. CDR3 DNA sequence: TGTGCCAGCAGCTCTGGACCACTTCTCTCTCAGGGGAACACTGAAGCTTTCTTT.

V is TRBV11-2 and J is TRBJ2-5; 7 positions agree with TRBD1. Germline V gene data show CDR1 as SGHAT and CDR2 as FQNNGV. V shed 4 bases and J 1 base; nucleotides not matched to a gene: 3. The CDR3 spans 14 residues. The CDR3 DNA is TGTGCCAGCAGCTCGGGACAGCCCCAAGAGACCCAGTACTTC. Its translation: CASSSGQPQETQYF.

V usage is TRBV5-1 and J usage is TRBJ2-3, with 7 bases matching TRBD2. J lost 0 bases, V lost 6 bases, and 4 bases had no gene match. The germline V gene encodes CDR1 SGHRS and CDR2 YFSETQ. This CDR3 has 14 residues. CDR3 DNA sequence: TGCGCCAGCACTCCGGGGGGAAGCACAGATACGCAGTATTTT. Amino acid sequence: CASTPGGSTDTQYF.

The V call is TRBV5-4, the J call TRBJ1-2; unclear D gene. V was clipped by 1 base and J by 1 base, with 23 bases between them. Germline loops: CDR1 SGHNT, CDR2 YYREEE (reference sequence). The CDR3 runs 19 residues. The CDR3: CASSLKKGPGKLINYGYTF. The CDR3 nucleotides are TGTGCCAGCAGCTTGAAAAAGGGTCCGGGAAAATTGATTAACTATGGCTACACCTTC.

The chain couples TRBV5-4 to TRBJ2-5, with 9 positions matching TRBD1. This CDR3 is built from 15 residues. Germline V lookup: CDR1 SGHNT, CDR2 YYREEE (reference sequence). V shed 2 bases, J shed 3 bases, and the junction held 5 bases outside the gene matches. The chain's CDR3 is CASSFDGTGKETQYF. The DNA of the CDR3 is TGTGCCAGCAGCTTTGATGGGACAGGGAAAGAGACCCAGTACTTC.

This chain joins TRBV5-4 and TRBJ2-5, with 9 bases that match TRBD2. V lost 1 base and J lost 2; bases outside the gene matches: 12. Germline CDR1 is SGHNT and CDR2 is YYREEE (reference sequence). The CDR3 has 18 amino acids. CDR3: CASSLSLRRAGGQETQYF. DNA of the CDR3: TGTGCCAGCAGCTTGAGTTTACGGAGAGCGGGGGGACAAGAGACCCAGTACTTC.

The genes are TRBV5-4 and TRBJ1-2; a possible D gene is TRBD1 (6 bases). Trimming took 0 bases from V and 7 from J, leaving 10 bases between them. The germline V gene has CDR1 SGHNT and CDR2 YYREEE (reference sequence). This CDR3 spans 13 amino acids. The CDR3 here is CASSLEQGVGYTF. CDR3 sequence (DNA): TGTGCCAGCAGCTTGGAACAGGGAGTTGGCTACACCTTC.

This clone was detected once. This chain uses TRBV5-1 with TRBJ1-4, with D perhaps matching TRBD1 (6 bases). The CDR3 contains 14 residues. Trimming removed 3 bases from V and 4 bases from J, with 10 bases in between. The V gene's germline CDR1 is SGHRS and CDR2 YFSETQ. CDR3 in amino acids: CASSSGANNEKLFF. Here the CDR3 DNA reads TGCGCCAGCAGCTCAGGGGCCAATAATGAAAAACTGTTTTTT.

CDR3 DNA: TGCGCCAGCAGCCAACTAAACTCACCCCGGGACAGCTATGGCTACACCTTC. Encoded protein: CASSQLNSPRDSYGYTF. The chain links TRBV4-1 to TRBJ1-2, with 7 bases fitting TRBD1. With 2 bases clipped from V and 4 bases from J, the junction kept 13 bases outside the gene matches. The CDR3 has 17 residues. The germline V gene encodes CDR1 MGHRA and CDR2 YSYEKL.

A single count supports this clone. J is TRBJ2-2 and V is TRBV6-5, with D perhaps TRBD2 (5 bases). The CDR3 is 14 residues long. CDR1 is MNHEY and CDR2 is SVGAGI in the germline V gene. The V and J ends lost 9 bases and 6 bases respectively, with 17 bases between them. Here the CDR3 reads CASTSEILSGELFF. The CDR3 nucleotides are TGTGCCAGTACTAGTGAAATACTTTCCGGGGAGCTGTTTTTT.

V is TRBV4-2 and J is TRBJ2-2; TRBD1 might be the D (5 bases). The CDR3 totals 15 residues. Germline CDR1 LGHNA, CDR2 YNFKEQ. Trimming took 4 bases from V and 2 from J, leaving 11 bases between them. CDR3: CASSREQGNTGELFF. The CDR3 DNA follows: TGTGCCAGCAGCCGAGAGCAGGGTAACACCGGGGAGCTGTTTTTT.

This rearrangement joins TRBV9 to TRBJ1-5; no clear D. The germline V gene has CDR1 SGDLS and CDR2 YYNGEE. Trimming shortened V by 0 bases and J by 4 bases, and 11 bases separated the two germline ends. This CDR3 has 15 residues. CDR3 in amino acids: CASSVGVRDNQPQHF. The CDR3 region has the DNA TGTGCCAGCAGCGTAGGGGTTCGGGATAATCAGCCCCAGCATTTT.

The rearrangement joins TRBV29-1 to TRBJ1-2; 10 positions agree with TRBD1. Germline-derived CDR1 and CDR2 are SQVTM and ANQGSEA. After removal of 5 bases from V and 7 bases from J, the junction contained 7 bases not matched to a gene. This CDR3 comprises 13 residues. CDR3 nucleotides: TGCAGCGTTCCCGCGGGGACAGGGGTTGGCTACACCTTC. This encodes CSVPAGTGVGYTF.

The chain combines TRBV7-9 with TRBJ2-7; D is perhaps TRBD1 (6 bases). This CDR3 spans 14 amino acids. CDR1 and CDR2 (germline): SEHNR, FQNEAQ (reference sequence). Trimming stripped 1 base from V and 2 bases from J, with 9 bases between. The CDR3 DNA sequence: TGTGCCAGCAGCTTAGGGACAGACACCTACGAGCAGTACTTC. As protein: CASSLGTDTYEQYF.

This clone has only a few counts. The chain recombines TRBV5-1 with TRBJ1-1; D is perhaps TRBD1 (6 bases). This CDR3 has 16 amino acids. Germline values: CDR1 SGHRS, CDR2 YFSETQ. With 0 bases removed from V and 4 bases from J, the gap between germline ends came to 16 bases. This chain's CDR3 is CASSLGTEMRGTEAFF. In DNA form, the CDR3 reads TGCGCCAGCAGCTTGGGGACAGAGATGAGGGGCACTGAAGCTTTCTTT.

The chain is built from TRBV2 and TRBJ2-7; 7 bases are shared with TRBD2. The V gene end was trimmed by 7 bases and the J gene end by 3 bases; junction bases not matched to a gene: 9. Germline assignment: CDR1 SNHLY and CDR2 FYNNEI. The CDR3 length is 14 residues. CDR3 DNA: TGTGCCAGCACTTTCGCGGGAGAGGTCTACGAGCAGTACTTC. Amino acids: CASTFAGEVYEQYF.

This clone was recorded once. The chain recombines TRBV5-4 with TRBJ2-1; D possibly corresponds to TRBD2 (6 bases). The germline V and J ends were trimmed by 5 bases and 7 bases, with 19 bases remaining between them. Germline CDR1 and CDR2: SGHNT and YYREEE (reference sequence). The CDR3 runs to 15 residues. CDR3 in amino acids: CASRVAGGVGNEQFF. CDR3 bases: TGTGCCAGCAGGGTTGCTGGCGGGGTAGGTAATGAGCAGTTCTTC.

The table lists this clone with a few counts. The chain recombines TRBV6-1 with TRBJ1-2, with a possible D match to TRBD1 (6 bases). V lost 6 bases to trimming and J lost 6 bases, with 8 bases between them. Germline V lookup: CDR1 MNHNS, CDR2 SASEGT. The CDR3 contains 11 residues. CDR3 sequence: CASRSGDGYTF. The CDR3 DNA follows: TGTGCCAGCAGGTCAGGGGATGGCTACACCTTC.

The chain carries TRBV6-5 and TRBJ1-5; no reliable D call. Trimming took off 5 bases at V and 4 bases at J, with 15 bases between the two ends. Germline CDR1 is MNHEY and CDR2 is SVGAGI. The length of the CDR3 is 15 residues. CDR3 DNA sequence: TGTGCCAGCAGTCAGAGCCCGGGGAGGAATCAGCCCCAGCATTTT. This translates into CASSQSPGRNQPQHF.

The chain is built from TRBV5-6 and TRBJ1-1; 7 bases fit TRBD1. The ends lost 5 bases at V and 1 base at J; junction bases unmatched: 5. Germline-derived CDR1 and CDR2 are SGHDT and YYEEEE. CDR3 length: 14 residues. This CDR3 reads CASSYDRANTEAFF. The CDR3 DNA reads as TGTGCCAGCAGTTATGACAGGGCGAACACTGAAGCTTTCTTT.

The chain links TRBV6-1 to TRBJ1-5; D remains ambiguous. This CDR3 contains 12 residues. Germline values: CDR1 MNHNS, CDR2 SASEGT. Trimming left V 3 bases short and J 4 bases short, with 4 bases between. Here the CDR3 DNA reads TGTGCCAGCAGTGACAGAAATCAGCCCCAGCATTTT. Translating gives CASSDRNQPQHF.

The chain uses TRBV5-1 and TRBJ2-7; no clear D gene. V shed 0 bases and J shed 3 bases, with 10 bases lying between them. This CDR3 spans 14 amino acids. In germline, CDR1 is SGHRS, CDR2 YFSETQ. CDR3 loop: CASSLVAYRYEQYF. The CDR3 nucleotides read TGCGCCAGCAGCTTGGTGGCATACCGCTACGAGCAGTACTTC.

This clone occurred a few times. The chain employs TRBV5-1 and TRBJ2-7; 9 positions match TRBD2. The ends lost 0 bases at V and 3 bases at J; junction bases unmatched: 7. CDR1 is SGHRS and CDR2 is YFSETQ in the germline V gene. This CDR3 is 16 amino acids long. CDR3 nucleotides: TGCGCCAGCAGCTTGGCAGCGGGGGGCGCAGGCTACGAGCAGTACTTC. It is translated as CASSLAAGGAGYEQYF. The variable domain in full, with the rest retrieved from reference TRBV5-1 and TRBJ2-7, is KAGVTQTPRYLIKTRGQQVTLSCSPISGHRSVSWYQQTPGQGLQFLFEYFSETQRNKGNFPGRFSGRQFSNSRSEMNVSTLELGDSALYLCASSLAAGGAGYEQYFGPGTRLTVT.

This clone occurred a few times. The V call is TRBV6-5, the J call TRBJ2-7, with TRBD2 identical over 10 bases. The length of the CDR3 is 15 residues. CDR1 is MNHEY, CDR2 SVGAGI, per germline. J was trimmed by 0 bases and V by 7 bases; bases with no gene match: 6. In nucleotides, the CDR3 is TGTGCCAGCACCCTACTAGCGGGAAGCTCCTACGAGCAGTACTTC. Translated, it gives CASTLLAGSSYEQYF.